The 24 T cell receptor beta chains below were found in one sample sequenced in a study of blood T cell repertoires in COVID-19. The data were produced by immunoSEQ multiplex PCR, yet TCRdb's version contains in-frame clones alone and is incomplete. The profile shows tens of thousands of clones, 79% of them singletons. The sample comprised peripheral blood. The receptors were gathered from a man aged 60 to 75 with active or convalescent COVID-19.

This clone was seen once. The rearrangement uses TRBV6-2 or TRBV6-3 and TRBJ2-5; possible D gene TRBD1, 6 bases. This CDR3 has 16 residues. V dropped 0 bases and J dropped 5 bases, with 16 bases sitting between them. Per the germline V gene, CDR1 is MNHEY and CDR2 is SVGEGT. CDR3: CASSYSNRVISETQYF. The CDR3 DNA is TGTGCCAGCAGTTACTCGAACAGGGTCATTTCGGAGACCCAGTACTTC.

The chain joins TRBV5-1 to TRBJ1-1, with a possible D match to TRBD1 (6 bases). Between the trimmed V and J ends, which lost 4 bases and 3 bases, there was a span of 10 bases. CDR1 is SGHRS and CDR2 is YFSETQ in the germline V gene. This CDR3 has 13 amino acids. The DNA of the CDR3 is TGCGCCAGCAGCGAGGGGGTTGACACTGAAGCTTTCTTT. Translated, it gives CASSEGVDTEAFF.

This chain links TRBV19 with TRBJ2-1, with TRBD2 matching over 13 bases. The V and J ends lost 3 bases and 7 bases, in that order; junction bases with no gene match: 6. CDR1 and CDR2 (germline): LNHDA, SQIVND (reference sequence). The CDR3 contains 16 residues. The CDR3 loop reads CASSIRLAGGINEQFF. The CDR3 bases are TGTGCCAGTAGTATTAGACTAGCGGGGGGTATTAATGAGCAGTTCTTC.

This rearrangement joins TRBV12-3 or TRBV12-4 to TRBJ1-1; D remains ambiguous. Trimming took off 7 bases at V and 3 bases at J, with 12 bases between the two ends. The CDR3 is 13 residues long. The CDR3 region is CASMSQYHTEAFF. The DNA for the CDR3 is TGTGCCAGCATGTCACAGTATCACACTGAAGCTTTCTTT.

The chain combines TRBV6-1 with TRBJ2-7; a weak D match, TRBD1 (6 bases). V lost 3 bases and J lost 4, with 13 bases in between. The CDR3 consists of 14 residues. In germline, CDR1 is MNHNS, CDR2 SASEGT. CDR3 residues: CASSEIRGTYEQYF. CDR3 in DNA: TGTGCCAGCAGTGAGATCAGGGGTACGTACGAGCAGTACTTC.

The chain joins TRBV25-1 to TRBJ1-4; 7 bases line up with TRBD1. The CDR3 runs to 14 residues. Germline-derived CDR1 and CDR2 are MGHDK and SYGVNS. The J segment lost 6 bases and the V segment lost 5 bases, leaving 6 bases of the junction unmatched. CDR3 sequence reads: CASSPGTDHEKLFF. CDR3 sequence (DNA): TGTGCCAGCAGTCCCGGGACAGACCATGAAAAACTGTTTTTT.

The DNA for the CDR3 is TGTGCCAGCAACCGACAGGGTGATACTGAAAAACTGTTTTTT. The encoded protein is CASNRQGDTEKLFF. The V gene is TRBV3-1 (or the pseudogene TRBV3-2), the J gene TRBJ1-4; 7 bases agree with TRBD1. Per germline, CDR1 LGHDT and CDR2 YNNKEL (reference sequence). V shed 7 bases and J 7 bases; nucleotides not matched to a gene: 9. The CDR3 is 14 residues long.

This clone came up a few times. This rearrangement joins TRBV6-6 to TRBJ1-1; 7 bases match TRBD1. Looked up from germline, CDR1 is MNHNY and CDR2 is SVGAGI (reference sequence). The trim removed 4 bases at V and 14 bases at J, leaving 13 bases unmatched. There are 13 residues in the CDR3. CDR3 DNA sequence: TGTGCCAGCAGTTCCAGGGGACAGCTTGATATGTTCTTT. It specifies CASSSRGQLDMFF.

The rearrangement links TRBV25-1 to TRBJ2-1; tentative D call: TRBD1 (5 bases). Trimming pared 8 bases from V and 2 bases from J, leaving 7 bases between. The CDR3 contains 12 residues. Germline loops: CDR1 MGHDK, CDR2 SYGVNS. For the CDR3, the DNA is TGTGCCAGCCAGGGTACCTACAATGAGCAGTTCTTC. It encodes CASQGTYNEQFF.

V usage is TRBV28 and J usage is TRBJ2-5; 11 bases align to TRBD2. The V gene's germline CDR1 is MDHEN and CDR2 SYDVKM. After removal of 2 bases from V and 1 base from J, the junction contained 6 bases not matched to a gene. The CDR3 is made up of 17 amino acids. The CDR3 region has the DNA TGTGCCAGCAGTTTAGAACTAGCGGGGGCCTTCCAAGAGACCCAGTACTTC. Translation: CASSLELAGAFQETQYF.

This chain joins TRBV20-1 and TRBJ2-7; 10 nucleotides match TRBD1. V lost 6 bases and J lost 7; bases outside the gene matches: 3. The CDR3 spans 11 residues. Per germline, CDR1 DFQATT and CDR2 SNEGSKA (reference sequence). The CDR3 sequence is CSARTGGEQYF. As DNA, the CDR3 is TGCAGTGCCAGGACAGGGGGGGAGCAGTACTTC.

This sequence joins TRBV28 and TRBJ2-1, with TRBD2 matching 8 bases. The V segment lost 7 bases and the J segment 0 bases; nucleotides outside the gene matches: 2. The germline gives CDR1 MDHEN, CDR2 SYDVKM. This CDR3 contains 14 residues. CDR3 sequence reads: CASTRGGSYNEQFF. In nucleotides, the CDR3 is TGTGCCAGCACCCGGGGGGGCTCCTACAATGAGCAGTTCTTC.

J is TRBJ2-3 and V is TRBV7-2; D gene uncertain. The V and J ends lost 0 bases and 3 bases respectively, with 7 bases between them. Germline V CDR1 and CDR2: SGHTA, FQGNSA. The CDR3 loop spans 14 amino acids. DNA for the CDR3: TGTGCCAGCAGCTTAGCGCAGATTACAGATACGCAGTATTTT. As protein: CASSLAQITDTQYF.

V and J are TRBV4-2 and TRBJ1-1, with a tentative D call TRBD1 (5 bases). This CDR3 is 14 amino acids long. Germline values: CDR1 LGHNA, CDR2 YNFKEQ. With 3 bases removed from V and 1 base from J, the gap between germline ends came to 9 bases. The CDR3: CASSHPGQNTEAFF. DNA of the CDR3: TGTGCCAGCAGCCACCCCGGACAGAACACTGAAGCTTTCTTT.

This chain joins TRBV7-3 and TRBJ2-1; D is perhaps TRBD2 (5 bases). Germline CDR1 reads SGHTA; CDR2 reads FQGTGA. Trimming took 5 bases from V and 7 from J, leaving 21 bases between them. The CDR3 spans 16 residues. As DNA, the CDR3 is TGTGCCAGCAGCCCGACCGGCATCCTCCGAGGGAATGAGCAGTTCTTC. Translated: CASSPTGILRGNEQFF.

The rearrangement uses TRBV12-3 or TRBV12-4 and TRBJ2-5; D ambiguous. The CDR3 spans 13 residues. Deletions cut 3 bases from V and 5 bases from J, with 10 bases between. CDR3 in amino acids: CASSLWVEETQYF. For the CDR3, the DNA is TGTGCCAGCAGTTTGTGGGTGGAGGAGACCCAGTACTTC.

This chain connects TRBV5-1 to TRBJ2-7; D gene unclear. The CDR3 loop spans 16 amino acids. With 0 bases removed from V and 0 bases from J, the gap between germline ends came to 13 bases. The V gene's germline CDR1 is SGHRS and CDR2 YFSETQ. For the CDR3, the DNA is TGCGCCAGCAGCTTGGGTGGCCTGCCGGGCTCCTACGAGCAGTACTTC. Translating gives CASSLGGLPGSYEQYF.

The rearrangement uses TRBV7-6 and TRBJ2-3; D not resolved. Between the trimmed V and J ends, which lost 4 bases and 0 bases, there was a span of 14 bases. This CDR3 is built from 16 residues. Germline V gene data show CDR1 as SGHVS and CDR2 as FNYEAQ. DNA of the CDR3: TGTGCCAGCAGCTACGGAACACTCGGGAGCACAGATACGCAGTATTTT. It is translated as CASSYGTLGSTDTQYF.

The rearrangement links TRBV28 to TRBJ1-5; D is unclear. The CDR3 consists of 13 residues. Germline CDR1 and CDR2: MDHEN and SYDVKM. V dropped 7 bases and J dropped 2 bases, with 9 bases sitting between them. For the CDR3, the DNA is TGTGCCAGCAAACGGGGTGGCAATCAGCCCCAGCATTTT. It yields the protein CASKRGGNQPQHF.

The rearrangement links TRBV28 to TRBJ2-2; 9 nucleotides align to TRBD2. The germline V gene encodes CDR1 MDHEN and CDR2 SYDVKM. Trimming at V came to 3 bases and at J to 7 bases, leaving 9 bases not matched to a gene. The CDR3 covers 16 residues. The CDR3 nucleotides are TGTGCCAGCAGTTTCCTTGCGGGGGGGCGGCACGGGGAGCTGTTTTTT. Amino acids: CASSFLAGGRHGELFF. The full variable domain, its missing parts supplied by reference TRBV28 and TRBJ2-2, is DVKVTQSSRYLVKRTGEKVFLECVQDMDHENMFWYRQDPGLGLRLIYFSYDVKMKEKGDIPEGYSVSREKKERFSLILESASTNQTSMYLCASSFLAGGRHGELFFGEGSRLTVL.

The CDR3 DNA reads TGTGCCAGCAGCCAAACAGGGGGCTTCTCCTACGAGCAGTACTTC. Its protein product is CASSQTGGFSYEQYF. V usage is TRBV6-5 and J usage is TRBJ2-7; TRBD1 matches at 9 bases. This CDR3 comprises 15 residues. The V segment lost 6 bases and the J segment 0 bases; nucleotides outside the gene matches: 6. In germline, CDR1 is MNHEY, CDR2 SVGAGI.

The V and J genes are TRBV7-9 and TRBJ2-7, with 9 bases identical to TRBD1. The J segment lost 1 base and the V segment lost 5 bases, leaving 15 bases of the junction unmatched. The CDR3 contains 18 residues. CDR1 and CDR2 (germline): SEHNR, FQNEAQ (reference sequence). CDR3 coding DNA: TGTGCCAGCAGCCTAGTAGGGGCCCGGGACAGGGATTCCTACGAGCAGTACTTC. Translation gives CASSLVGARDRDSYEQYF.

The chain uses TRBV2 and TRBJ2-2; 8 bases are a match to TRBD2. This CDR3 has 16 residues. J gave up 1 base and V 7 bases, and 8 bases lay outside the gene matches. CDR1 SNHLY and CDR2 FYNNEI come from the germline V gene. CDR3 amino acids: CASNPEAGGNTGELFF. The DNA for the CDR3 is TGTGCCAGCAACCCAGAGGCGGGGGGGAACACCGGGGAGCTGTTTTTT.

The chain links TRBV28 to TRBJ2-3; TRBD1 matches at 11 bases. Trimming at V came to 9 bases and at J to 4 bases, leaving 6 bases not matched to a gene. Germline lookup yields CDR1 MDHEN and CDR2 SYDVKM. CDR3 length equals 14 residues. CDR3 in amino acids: CASRTGGIADTQYF. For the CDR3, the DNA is TGTGCCAGTAGGACAGGGGGCATCGCAGATACGCAGTATTTT.